This T cell receptor beta chain was documented in a study of cytomegalovirus exposure and HLA in healthy donors. Germline CDR1 is SEHNR and CDR2 is FQNEAQ (reference sequence). Germline trimming cut 1 base from V and 4 bases from J; bases unmatched to any gene: 1. The CDR3 length is 13 residues. A multiplex PCR was run with 60 Vbeta primers and 13 Jbeta primers. Assay used: immunoSEQ multiplex PCR; TCRdb lists only in-frame clones, some missing. The data contain approximately 210,000 clones, roughly three quarters of them seen just once; the ten biggest clones take up roughly 1.5%. Comment on this clone: Its matching antigen is unknown.

General study findings and limits: TCR beta sequences reportedly predicted most subjects' HLA-A and HLA-B alleles accurately.

The sequenced sample was PBMCs. The sequence came from a woman aged 50 to 60 in good health and CMV-seronegative. The chain links TRBV7-9 to TRBJ2-7, with TRBD1 matching 7 bases. CDR3 sequence (DNA): TGTGCCAGCAGCTTAGAGGGACAGTACGAGCAGTACTTC. Its protein product is CASSLEGQYEQYF.